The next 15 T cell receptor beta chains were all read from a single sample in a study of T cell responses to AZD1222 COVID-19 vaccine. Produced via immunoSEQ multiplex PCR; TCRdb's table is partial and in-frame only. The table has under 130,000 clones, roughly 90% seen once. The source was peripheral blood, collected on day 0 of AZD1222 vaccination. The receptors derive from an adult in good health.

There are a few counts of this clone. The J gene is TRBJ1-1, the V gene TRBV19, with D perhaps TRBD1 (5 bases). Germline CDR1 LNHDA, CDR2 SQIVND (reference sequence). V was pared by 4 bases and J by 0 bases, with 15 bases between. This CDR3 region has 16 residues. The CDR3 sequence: CASSRAGTRMNTEAFF. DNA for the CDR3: TGTGCCAGTAGTAGGGCCGGGACCAGGATGAACACTGAAGCTTTCTTT.

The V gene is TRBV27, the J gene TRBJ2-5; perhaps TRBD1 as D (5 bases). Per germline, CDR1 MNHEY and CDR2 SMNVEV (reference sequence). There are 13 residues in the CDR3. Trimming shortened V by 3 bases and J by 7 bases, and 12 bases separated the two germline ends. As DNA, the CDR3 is TGTGCCAGCAGTTTTAGGGGATCCGGGACCCAGTACTTC. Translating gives CASSFRGSGTQYF.

CDR3 sequence reads: CASSLGTPSTDTQYF. CDR3 DNA: TGCGCCAGCAGCTTGGGGACCCCTAGCACAGATACGCAGTATTTT. V is TRBV5-1 and J is TRBJ2-3; D not resolved. Germline CDR1 SGHRS, CDR2 YFSETQ. The CDR3 runs to 15 residues. V lost 0 bases and J 0 bases, leaving 8 bases between the germline ends.

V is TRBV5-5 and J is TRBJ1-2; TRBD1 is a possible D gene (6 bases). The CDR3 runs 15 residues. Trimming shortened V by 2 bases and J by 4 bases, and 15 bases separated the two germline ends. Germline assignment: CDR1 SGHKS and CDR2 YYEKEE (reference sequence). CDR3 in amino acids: CASSLQQGSGYGYTF. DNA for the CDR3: TGTGCCAGCAGCTTACAACAGGGCTCCGGCTATGGCTACACCTTC.

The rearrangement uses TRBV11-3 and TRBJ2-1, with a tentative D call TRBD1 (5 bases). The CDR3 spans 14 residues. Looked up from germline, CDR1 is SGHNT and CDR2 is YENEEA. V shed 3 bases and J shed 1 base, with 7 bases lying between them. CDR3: CASSFRGSYNEQFF. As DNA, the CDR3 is TGTGCCAGCAGCTTTAGGGGTTCCTACAATGAGCAGTTCTTC. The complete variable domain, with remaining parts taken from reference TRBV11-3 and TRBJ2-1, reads EAGVVQSPRYKIIEKKQPVAFWCNPISGHNTLYWYLQNLGQGPELLIRYENEEAVDDSQLPKDRFSAERLKGVDSTLKIQPAELGDSAVYLCASSFRGSYNEQFFGPGTRLTVL.

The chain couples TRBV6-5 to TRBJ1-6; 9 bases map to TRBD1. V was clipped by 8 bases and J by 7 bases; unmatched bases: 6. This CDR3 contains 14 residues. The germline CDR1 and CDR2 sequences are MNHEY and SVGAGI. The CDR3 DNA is TGTGCCAGCCTGAGGGGGACAGGGAATTCACCCCTCCACTTT. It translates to CASLRGTGNSPLHF.

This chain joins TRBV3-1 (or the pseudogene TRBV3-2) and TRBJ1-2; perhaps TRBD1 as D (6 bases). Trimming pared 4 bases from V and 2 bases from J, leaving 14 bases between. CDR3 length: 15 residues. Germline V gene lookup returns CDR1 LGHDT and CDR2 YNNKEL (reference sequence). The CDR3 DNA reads TGTGCCAGCAGCCGTTCAGGGGATTTAAACTATGGCTACACCTTC. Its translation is CASSRSGDLNYGYTF.

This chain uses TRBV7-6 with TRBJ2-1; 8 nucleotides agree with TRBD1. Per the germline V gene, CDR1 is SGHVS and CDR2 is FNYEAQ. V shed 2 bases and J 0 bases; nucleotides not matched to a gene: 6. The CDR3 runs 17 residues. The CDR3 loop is CASSLPPGGSSYNEQFF. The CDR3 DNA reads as TGTGCCAGCAGCTTACCTCCAGGGGGCAGCTCCTACAATGAGCAGTTCTTC.

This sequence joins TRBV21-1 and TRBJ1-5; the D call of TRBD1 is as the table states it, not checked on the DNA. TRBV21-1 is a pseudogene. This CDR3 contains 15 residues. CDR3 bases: TGTGCCAGCAGCACTGGGACAGGGACCCCTCAGCCCCAGCATTTT. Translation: CASSTGTGTPQPQHF.

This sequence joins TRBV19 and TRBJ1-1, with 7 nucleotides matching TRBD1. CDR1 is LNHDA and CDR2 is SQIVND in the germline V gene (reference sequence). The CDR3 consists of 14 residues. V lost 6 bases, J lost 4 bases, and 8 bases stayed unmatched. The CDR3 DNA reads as TGTGCCAGTAGCAACCCAGGGGGGGGCACTGAAGCTTTCTTT. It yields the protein CASSNPGGGTEAFF.

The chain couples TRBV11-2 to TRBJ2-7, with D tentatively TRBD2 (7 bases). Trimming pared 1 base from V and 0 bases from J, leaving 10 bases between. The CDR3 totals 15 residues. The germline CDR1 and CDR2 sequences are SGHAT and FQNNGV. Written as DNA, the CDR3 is TGTGCCAGCAGCTTAGGGGGGGGCATCTCCTACGAGCAGTACTTC. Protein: CASSLGGGISYEQYF.

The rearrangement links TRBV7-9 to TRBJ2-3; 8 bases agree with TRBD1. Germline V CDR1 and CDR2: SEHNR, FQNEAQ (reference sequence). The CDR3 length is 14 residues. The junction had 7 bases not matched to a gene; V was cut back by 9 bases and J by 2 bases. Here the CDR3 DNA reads TGTGCCAGTCAAGACAGGGGTCCCACAGATACGCAGTATTTT. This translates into CASQDRGPTDTQYF.

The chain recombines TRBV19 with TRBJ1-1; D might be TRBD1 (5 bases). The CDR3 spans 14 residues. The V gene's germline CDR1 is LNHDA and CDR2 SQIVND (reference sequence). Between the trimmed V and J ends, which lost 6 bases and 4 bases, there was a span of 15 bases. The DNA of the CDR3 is TGTGCCAGTAGCTTCTCGGGGGAGGGCACTGAAGCTTTCTTT. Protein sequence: CASSFSGEGTEAFF.

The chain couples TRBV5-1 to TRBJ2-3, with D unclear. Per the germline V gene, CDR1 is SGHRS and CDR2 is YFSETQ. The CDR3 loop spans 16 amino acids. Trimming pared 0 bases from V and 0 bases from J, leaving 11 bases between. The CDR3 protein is CASSLEAGSSTDTQYF. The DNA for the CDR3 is TGCGCCAGCAGCTTGGAGGCAGGCAGTAGCACAGATACGCAGTATTTT.

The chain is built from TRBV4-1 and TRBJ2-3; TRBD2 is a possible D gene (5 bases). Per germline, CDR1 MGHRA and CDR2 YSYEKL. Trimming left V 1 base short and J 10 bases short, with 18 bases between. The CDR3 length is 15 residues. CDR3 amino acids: CASSQGASFLGAQYF. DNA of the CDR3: TGCGCCAGCAGCCAAGGGGCTAGCTTTCTGGGTGCGCAGTATTTT.